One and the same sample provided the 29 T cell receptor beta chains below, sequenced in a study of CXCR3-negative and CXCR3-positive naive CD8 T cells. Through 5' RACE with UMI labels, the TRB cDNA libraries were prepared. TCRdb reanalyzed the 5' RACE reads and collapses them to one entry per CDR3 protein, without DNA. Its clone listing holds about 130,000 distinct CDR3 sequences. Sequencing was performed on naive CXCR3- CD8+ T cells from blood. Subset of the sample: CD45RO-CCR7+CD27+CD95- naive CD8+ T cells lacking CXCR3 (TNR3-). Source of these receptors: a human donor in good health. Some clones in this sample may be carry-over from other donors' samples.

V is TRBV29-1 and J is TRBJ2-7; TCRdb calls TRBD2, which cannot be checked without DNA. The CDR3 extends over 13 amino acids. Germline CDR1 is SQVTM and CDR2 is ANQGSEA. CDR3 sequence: CSALALTLNEQYF.

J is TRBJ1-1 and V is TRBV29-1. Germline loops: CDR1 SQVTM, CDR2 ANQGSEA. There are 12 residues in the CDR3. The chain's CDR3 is CSVETSGTEAFF.

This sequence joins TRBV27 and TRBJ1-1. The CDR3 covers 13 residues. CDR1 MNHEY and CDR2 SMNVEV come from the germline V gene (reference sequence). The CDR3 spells CASSMSLNTEAFF.

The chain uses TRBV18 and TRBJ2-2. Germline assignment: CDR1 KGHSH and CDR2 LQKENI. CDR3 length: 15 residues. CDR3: CASSPPGRKTGELFF.

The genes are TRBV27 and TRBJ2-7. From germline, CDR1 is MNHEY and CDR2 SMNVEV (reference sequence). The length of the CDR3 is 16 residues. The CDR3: CASSSRQNRDSYEQYF.

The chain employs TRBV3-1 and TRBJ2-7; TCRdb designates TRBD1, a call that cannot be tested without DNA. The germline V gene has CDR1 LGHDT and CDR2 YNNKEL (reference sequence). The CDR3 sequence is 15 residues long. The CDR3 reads CASSQPGQGRYEQYF.

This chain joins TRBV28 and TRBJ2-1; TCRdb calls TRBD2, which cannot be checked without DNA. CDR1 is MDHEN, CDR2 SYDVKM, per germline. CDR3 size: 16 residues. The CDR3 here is CASSLSGLAGVNEQFF.

CDR3: CASSPPTGTGANIQYF. This rearrangement joins TRBV7-9 to TRBJ2-4; TCRdb reports TRBD1, a call that lacks DNA to check it against. The CDR3 spans 16 residues. Looked up from germline, CDR1 is SEHNR and CDR2 is FQNEAQ (reference sequence).

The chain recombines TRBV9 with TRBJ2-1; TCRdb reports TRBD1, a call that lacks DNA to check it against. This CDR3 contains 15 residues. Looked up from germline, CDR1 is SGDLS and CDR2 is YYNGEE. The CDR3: CASSDSGGTYNEQFF.

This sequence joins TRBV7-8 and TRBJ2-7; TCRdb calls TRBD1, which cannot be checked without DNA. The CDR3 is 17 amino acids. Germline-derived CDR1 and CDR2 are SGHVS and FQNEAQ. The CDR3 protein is CASSLAPPSIGGYEQYF.

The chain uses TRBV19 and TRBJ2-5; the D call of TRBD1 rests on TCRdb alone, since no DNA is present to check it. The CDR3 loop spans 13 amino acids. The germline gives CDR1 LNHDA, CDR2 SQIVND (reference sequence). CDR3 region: CATGQGRQETQYF.

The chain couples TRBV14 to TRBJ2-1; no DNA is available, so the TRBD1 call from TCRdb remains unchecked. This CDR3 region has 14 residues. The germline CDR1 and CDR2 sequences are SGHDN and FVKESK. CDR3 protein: CASSLRGQYNEQFF.

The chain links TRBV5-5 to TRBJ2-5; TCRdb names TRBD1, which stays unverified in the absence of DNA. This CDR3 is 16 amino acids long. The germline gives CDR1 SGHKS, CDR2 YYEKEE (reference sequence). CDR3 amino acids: CASSLLFQGGGEAQYF.

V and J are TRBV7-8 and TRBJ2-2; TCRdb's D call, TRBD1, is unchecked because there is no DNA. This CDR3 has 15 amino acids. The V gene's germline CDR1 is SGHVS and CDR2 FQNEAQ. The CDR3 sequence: CAIRAGTGDPGELFF.

This CDR3 reads CASSLAIYGSTGYTF. The chain recombines TRBV7-8 with TRBJ1-2. The CDR3 length is 15 residues. From germline, CDR1 is SGHVS and CDR2 FQNEAQ.

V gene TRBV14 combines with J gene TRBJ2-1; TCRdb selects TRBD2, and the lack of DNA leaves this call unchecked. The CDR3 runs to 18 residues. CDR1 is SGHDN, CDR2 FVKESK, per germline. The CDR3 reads CASSLTSGGVSSYNEQFF.

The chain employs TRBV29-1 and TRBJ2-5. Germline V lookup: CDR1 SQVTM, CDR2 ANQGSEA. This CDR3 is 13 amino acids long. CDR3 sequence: CSVVSQSEETQYF. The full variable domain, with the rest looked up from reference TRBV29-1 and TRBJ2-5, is SAVISQKPSRDICQRGTSLTIQCQVDSQVTMMFWYRQQPGQSLTLIATANQGSEATYESGFVIDKFPISRPNLTFSTLTVSNMSPEDSSIYLCSVVSQSEETQYFGPGTRLLVL.

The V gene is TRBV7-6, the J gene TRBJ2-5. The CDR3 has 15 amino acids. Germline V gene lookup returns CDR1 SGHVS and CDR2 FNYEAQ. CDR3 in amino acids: CASSLVLGSQETQYF.

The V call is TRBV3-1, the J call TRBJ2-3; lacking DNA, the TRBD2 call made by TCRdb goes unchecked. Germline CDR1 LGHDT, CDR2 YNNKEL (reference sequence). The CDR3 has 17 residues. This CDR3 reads CASSPRLAGASTDTQYF.

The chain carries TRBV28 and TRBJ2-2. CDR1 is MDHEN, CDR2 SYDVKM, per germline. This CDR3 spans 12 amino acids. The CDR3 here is CASSSYTGELFF.

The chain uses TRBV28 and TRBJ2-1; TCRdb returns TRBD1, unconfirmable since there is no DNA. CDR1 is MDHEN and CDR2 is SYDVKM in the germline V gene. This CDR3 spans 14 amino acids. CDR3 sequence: CASSDLVRGNEQFF.

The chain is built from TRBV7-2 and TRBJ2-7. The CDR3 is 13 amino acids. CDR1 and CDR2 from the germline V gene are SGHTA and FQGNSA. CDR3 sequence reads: CASSLGAFDEQYF.

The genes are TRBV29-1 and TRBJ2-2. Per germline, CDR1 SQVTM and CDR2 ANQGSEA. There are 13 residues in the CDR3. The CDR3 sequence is CSVEGWNTGELFF.

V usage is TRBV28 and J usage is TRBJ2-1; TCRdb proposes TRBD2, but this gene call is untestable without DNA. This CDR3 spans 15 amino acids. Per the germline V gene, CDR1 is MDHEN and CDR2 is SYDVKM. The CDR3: CASSSTSGGYNEQFF. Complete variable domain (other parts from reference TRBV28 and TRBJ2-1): DVKVTQSSRYLVKRTGEKVFLECVQDMDHENMFWYRQDPGLGLRLIYFSYDVKMKEKGDIPEGYSVSREKKERFSLILESASTNQTSMYLCASSSTSGGYNEQFFGPGTRLTVL.

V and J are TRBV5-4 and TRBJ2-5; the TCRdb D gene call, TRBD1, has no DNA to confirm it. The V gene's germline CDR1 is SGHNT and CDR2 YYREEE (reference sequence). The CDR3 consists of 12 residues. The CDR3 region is CASSEGGETQYF.

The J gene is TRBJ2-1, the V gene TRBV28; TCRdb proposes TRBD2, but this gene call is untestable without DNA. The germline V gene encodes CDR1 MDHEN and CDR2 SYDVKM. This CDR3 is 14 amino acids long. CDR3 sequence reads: CASSWDVGRRVQFF.

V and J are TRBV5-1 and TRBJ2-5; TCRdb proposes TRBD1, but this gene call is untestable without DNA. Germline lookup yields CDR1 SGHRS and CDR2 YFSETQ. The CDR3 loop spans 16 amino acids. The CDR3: CASSLALTGRQETQYF.

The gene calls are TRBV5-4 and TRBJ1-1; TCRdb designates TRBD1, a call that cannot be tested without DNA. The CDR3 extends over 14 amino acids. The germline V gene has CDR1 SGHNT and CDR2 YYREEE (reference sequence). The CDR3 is CASSFGTGVPEAFF.

CDR3 region: CASSLERDSGPALDTQYF. The gene calls are TRBV13 and TRBJ2-3; TCRdb gives TRBD1 as the D gene, but with no DNA this cannot be confirmed. The CDR3 is 18 amino acids. Germline-derived CDR1 and CDR2 are PRHDT and FYEKMQ (reference sequence). Drawing the rest from reference TRBV13 and TRBJ2-3, the complete variable domain is AAGVIQSPRHLIKEKRETATLKCYPIPRHDTVYWYQQGPGQDPQFLISFYEKMQSDKGSIPDRFSAQQFSDYHSELNMSSLELGDSALYFCASSLERDSGPALDTQYFGPGTRLTVL.